This is a list of T cell receptor beta chains from one sample in a study of blood T cell repertoires in COVID-19. Profiled with immunoSEQ multiplex PCR; TCRdb holds only in-frame clones, not every one. The sample has around 180,000 clones; approximately 88% are singletons. Sample: peripheral blood. The receptors were gathered from a woman aged 25 to 39 with acute or convalescent COVID-19. The CDR3 runs from the conserved cysteine through the conserved F or W.

cdr3_aa v_call cdr3_length j_call
CASSEQGEIQPQHF TRBV6-1 14 TRBJ1-5
CASSLSSYNEQFF TRBV11-3 13 TRBJ2-1
CASSQGDSYTEAFF TRBV3-1/TRBV3-2 14 TRBJ1-1
CASKGSGGTGELFF TRBV19 14 TRBJ2-2
CASSLWDRGDYEQYF TRBV6-9 15 TRBJ2-7
CASSLETTDTQYF TRBV7-9 13 TRBJ2-3
CASSRHLSVEAFF TRBV6-5 13 TRBJ1-1
CASSPGEGQPQHF TRBV3-1/TRBV3-2 13 TRBJ1-5
CSASFDRDTSPLHF TRBV20-1 14 TRBJ1-6
CASAVVRGGSYNEQFF TRBV5-1 16 TRBJ2-1
CASGYRSDEQYF TRBV3-1/TRBV3-2 12 TRBJ2-7
CASRPLAGGLYEQYF TRBV7-8 15 TRBJ2-7
CASSPSSYNSPLHF TRBV11-3 14 TRBJ1-6
CASSLGLGTYNEQFF TRBV7-2 15 TRBJ2-1
CASSHGPQAYNEQFF TRBV13 15 TRBJ2-1
CASSFTSGGGEQYF TRBV27 14 TRBJ2-7
CASSLQQETQYF TRBV5-1 12 TRBJ2-5
CASSPTGRQETQYF TRBV5-1 14 TRBJ2-5
CASSLTGIQGEKLFF TRBV5-1 15 TRBJ1-4
CASSQEATSIEQYF TRBV14 14 TRBJ2-7
CASSPLRDRGFGYGYTF TRBV5-1 17 TRBJ1-2
CASSLEEGLAGGHNEQFF TRBV27 18 TRBJ2-1
CASSPLGFQETQYF TRBV14 14 TRBJ2-5
CASSQVPVTEAFF TRBV4-2 13 TRBJ1-1
CAVTGGRGYTF TRBV28 11 TRBJ1-2
CASSLWTVPLYEQYF TRBV28 15 TRBJ2-7
CASSFWIQGGTGELFF TRBV5-5 16 TRBJ2-2
CASSFLGGSYEQYF TRBV5-1 14 TRBJ2-7
CASSLLGTPGSYEQYF TRBV28 16 TRBJ2-7
CASSESAGVKGAFF TRBV2 14 TRBJ1-1
CASSPGTRHNEQFF TRBV3-1/TRBV3-2 14 TRBJ2-1
CASSLEDTPNYGYTF TRBV4-2 15 TRBJ1-2
CASSGAGAETQYF TRBV2 13 TRBJ2-5
CASSPGGTSDSSYNEQFF TRBV4-1 18 TRBJ2-1
CASSSRLAGGPSGETQYF TRBV7-8 18 TRBJ2-5
CASMGGGETQYF TRBV7-8 12 TRBJ2-5
CASSATGPGELFF TRBV9 13 TRBJ2-2
CASSQDFEGENEQFF TRBV4-2 15 TRBJ2-1
CASSGTTGDEAFF TRBV2 13 TRBJ1-1
CASRTGQYTQYF TRBV12-3/TRBV12-4 12 TRBJ2-3
CATSGKGGNSSTDTQYF TRBV24-1 17 TRBJ2-3
CASSLGAGDDEQYF TRBV5-1 14 TRBJ2-7
CASSSGGTEAFF TRBV12-3/TRBV12-4 12 TRBJ1-1
CASSLHAGEAEQFF TRBV6-4 14 TRBJ2-1
CATSRDLGTPGGYTF TRBV15 15 TRBJ1-2
CASNNRDRLTKTNTGELFF TRBV19 19 TRBJ2-2
CSVEWDLAGGSYEQYF TRBV29-1 16 TRBJ2-7
CASSLAPPATYEQFF TRBV5-1 15 TRBJ2-1
CASIQGSTF TRBV28 9 TRBJ1-2